This TCR beta chain is from a study of beta chain features in type 1 diabetes. Overall study results and limits: Shortening that was moderate but significant affected the TCRB CDR3s of Type 1 diabetes patients in all four CD4+ subsets. Healthy donors had naive, central memory and Treg TCRB repertoires that appeared less similar than those seen among patients.

To note about this clone: Antigen unknown.

The entirety of the isolated RNA underwent reverse transcription, so expressed TCRB transcripts were sequenced. Measured with immunoSEQ multiplex PCR; TCRdb has only the in-frame clones, and not every one. The data show about 620,000 clones, 15% seen once. The CDR3 has 15 residues. CDR1 MDHEN and CDR2 SYDVKM come from the germline V gene. Trimming pared 8 bases from V and 1 base from J, leaving 16 bases between. The origin of this receptor is a man between 18 and 29 years old in good health. The chain links TRBV28 to TRBJ2-3; D is perhaps TRBD1 (6 bases). Sequenced sample: naive CD4+ T cells from blood. The CDR3 is CASLPRGLGTDTQYF. The CDR3 DNA reads TGTGCCAGCCTACCCAGGGGTTTGGGCACAGATACGCAGTATTTT. Full variable domain (outside the CDR3, taken from reference TRBV28 and TRBJ2-3): DVKVTQSSRYLVKRTGEKVFLECVQDMDHENMFWYRQDPGLGLRLIYFSYDVKMKEKGDIPEGYSVSREKKERFSLILESASTNQTSMYLCASLPRGLGTDTQYFGPGTRLTVL.